This T cell receptor beta chain appears in the sequencing data of a study of CD8+ T cells in alopecia areata. The treatment: oral pan-JAK inhibitor, 5-10 mg twice daily. Investigators isolated RNA and reverse transcribed it into cDNA to act as the sequencing template. Generated by immunoSEQ multiplex PCR, the TCRdb table keeps only in-frame clones and is missing some. The repertoire holds around 100,000 clones, 44% seen once, with 18% in the top ten. This clone came up a few times. Antigen specificity is unknown. Study outcomes and limitations: Scalp clonality and expanded CD8+ clones among the top 100 were significantly decreased by tofacitinib. Scalp lesions, especially in alopecia totalis/universalis, had higher clonality than normal scalp. It was observed that many expanded lesional clones persisted in scalp and blood during tofacitinib.

CDR1 and CDR2 from the germline V gene are LGHNT and FRNRAP. The V end was cut by 8 bases, the J end by 3 bases, with 14 bases between. The CDR3 is 14 residues long. V and J are TRBV12-5 and TRBJ2-1, with a possible D match to TRBD2 (5 bases). The receptor comes from a human donor with alopecia areata. Sequencing was performed on CD8+ T cells sorted from blood, taken at week 24, from a patient treated with tofacitinib. The CDR3 reads CASTLASSYNEQFF. CDR3 DNA: TGTGCTAGTACGTTGGCTAGCAGCTACAATGAGCAGTTCTTC.